This TCR beta chain is from a study of cytomegalovirus exposure and HLA in healthy donors. Regarding the study as a whole: Evidence from a later analysis indicated that most CMV-associated TCR beta chains looked HLA-restricted.

In its sample, this clone was seen a few times. Antigen unknown. PCR primers comprised 60 Vbeta and 13 Jbeta primers. TCRdb keeps only in-frame clones here, not all; method: immunoSEQ multiplex PCR. The repertoire holds 100,000 to 150,000 clones, with roughly four fifths as singletons. After removal of 6 bases from V and 5 bases from J, the junction contained 9 bases not matched to a gene. The CDR3 extends over 14 amino acids. CDR1 is ENHRY and CDR2 is SYGVKD in the germline V gene. J is TRBJ1-1 and V is TRBV10-3; 7 nucleotides align to TRBD1. Sequences were obtained from PBMCs. This TCR was recovered from a woman aged 50 to 60 in good health and CMV-seropositive. CDR3 coding DNA: TGTGCCATCAGCAACAGGGGAGGAGAGACTGAAGCTTTCTTT. It specifies CAISNRGGETEAFF.